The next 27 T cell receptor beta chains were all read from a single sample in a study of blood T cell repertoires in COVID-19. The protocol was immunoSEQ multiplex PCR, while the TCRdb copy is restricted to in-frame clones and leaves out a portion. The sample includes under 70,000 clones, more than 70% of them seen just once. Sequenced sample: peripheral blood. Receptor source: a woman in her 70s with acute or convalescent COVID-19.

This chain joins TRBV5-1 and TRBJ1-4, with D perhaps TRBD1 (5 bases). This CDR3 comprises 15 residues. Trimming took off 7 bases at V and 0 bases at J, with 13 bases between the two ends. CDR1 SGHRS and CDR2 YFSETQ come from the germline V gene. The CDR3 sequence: CASGLEGATNEKLFF. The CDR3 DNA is TGCGCCAGCGGCCTAGAAGGGGCAACTAATGAAAAACTGTTTTTT.

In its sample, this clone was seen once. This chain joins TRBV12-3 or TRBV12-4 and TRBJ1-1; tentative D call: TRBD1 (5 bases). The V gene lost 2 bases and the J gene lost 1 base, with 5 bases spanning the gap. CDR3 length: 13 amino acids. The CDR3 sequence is CASSLQGNTEAFF. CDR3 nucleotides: TGTGCCAGCAGTTTACAGGGGAACACTGAAGCTTTCTTT.

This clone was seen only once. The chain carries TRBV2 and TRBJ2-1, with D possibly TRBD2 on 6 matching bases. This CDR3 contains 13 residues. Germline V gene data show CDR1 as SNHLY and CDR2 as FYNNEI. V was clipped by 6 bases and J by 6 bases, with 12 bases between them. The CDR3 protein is CASRGDSLNEQFF. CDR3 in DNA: TGTGCCAGCAGGGGGGACTCCCTCAATGAGCAGTTCTTC.

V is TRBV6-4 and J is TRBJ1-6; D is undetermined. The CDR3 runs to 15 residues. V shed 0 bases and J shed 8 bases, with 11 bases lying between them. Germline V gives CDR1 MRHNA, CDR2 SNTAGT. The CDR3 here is CASSDSAGSYSPLHF. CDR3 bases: TGTGCCAGCAGTGACTCGGCGGGATCCTATTCACCCCTCCACTTT.

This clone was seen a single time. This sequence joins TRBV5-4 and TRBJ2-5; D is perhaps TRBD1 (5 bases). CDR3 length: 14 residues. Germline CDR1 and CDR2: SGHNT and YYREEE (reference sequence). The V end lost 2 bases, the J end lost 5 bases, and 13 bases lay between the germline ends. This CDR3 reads CASSFSRVGETQYF. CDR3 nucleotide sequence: TGTGCCAGCAGCTTCAGCAGGGTTGGGGAGACCCAGTACTTC.

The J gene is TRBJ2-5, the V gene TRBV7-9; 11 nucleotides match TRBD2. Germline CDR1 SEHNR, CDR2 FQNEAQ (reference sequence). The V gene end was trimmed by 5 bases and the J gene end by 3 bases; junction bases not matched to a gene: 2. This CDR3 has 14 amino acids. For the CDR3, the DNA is TGTGCCAGCAGCGCGACTAGCGGGAAAGAGACCCAGTACTTC. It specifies CASSATSGKETQYF. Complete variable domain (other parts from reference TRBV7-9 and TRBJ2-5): DTGVSQNPRHKITKRGQNVTFRCDPISEHNRLYWYRQTLGQGPEFLTYFQNEAQLEKSRLLSDRFSAERPKGSFSTLEIQRTEQGDSAMYLCASSATSGKETQYFGPGTRLLVL.

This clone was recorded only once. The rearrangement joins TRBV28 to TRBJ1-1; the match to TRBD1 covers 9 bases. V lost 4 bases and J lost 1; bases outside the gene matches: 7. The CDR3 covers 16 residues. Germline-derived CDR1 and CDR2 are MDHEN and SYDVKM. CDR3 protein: CASSYEGGQGNTEAFF. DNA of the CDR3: TGTGCCAGCAGTTATGAGGGGGGACAGGGGAACACTGAAGCTTTCTTT.

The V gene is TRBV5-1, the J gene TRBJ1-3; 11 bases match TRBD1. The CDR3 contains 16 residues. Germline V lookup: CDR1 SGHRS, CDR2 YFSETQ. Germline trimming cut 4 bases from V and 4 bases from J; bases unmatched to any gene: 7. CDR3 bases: TGCGCCAGCAGCCCAGGACAGGGGGCGAGGGGAAACACCATATATTTT. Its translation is CASSPGQGARGNTIYF.

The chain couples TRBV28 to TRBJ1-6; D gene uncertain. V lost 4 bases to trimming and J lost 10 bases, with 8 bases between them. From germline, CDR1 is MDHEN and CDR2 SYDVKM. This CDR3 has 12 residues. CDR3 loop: CASSSPLSPLHF. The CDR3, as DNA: TGTGCCAGCAGTTCCCCCCTGTCACCCCTCCACTTT.

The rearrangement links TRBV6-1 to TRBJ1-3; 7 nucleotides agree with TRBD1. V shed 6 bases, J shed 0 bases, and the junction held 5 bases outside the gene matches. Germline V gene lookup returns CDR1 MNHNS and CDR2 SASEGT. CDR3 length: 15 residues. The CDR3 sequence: CASRTGQASGNTIYF. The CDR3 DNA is TGTGCCAGCAGGACCGGACAGGCCTCTGGAAACACCATATATTTT.

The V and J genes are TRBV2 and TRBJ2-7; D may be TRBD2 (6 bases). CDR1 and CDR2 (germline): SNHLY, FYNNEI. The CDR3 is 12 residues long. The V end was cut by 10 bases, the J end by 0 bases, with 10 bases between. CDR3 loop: CATGGSSYEQYF. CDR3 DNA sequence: TGTGCCACAGGAGGGAGCTCCTACGAGCAGTACTTC.

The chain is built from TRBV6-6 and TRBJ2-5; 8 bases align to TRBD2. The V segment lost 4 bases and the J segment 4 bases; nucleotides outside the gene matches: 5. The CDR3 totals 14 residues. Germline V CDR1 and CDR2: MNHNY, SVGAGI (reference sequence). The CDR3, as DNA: TGTGCCAGCAGTTCCGGGGGGGCGGGAGAGACCCAGTACTTC. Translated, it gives CASSSGGAGETQYF.

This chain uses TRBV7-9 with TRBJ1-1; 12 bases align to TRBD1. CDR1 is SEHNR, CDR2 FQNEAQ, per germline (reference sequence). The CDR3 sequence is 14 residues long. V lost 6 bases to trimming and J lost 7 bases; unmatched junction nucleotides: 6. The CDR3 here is CASSSGQGAIEAFF. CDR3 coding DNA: TGTGCCAGCAGTTCGGGACAGGGGGCGATTGAAGCTTTCTTT.

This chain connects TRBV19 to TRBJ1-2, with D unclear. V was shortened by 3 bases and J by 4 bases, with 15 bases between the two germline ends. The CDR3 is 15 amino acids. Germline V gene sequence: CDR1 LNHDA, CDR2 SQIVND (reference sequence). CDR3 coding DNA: TGTGCCAGTAGTATTGGCTCGGTCGAGGGCTATGGCTACACCTTC. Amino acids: CASSIGSVEGYGYTF.

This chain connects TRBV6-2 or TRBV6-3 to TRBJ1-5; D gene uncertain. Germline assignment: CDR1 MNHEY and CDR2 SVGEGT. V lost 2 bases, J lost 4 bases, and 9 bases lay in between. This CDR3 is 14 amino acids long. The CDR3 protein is CASSYSLMNQPQHF. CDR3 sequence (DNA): TGTGCCAGCAGTTACAGCCTAATGAATCAGCCCCAGCATTTT.

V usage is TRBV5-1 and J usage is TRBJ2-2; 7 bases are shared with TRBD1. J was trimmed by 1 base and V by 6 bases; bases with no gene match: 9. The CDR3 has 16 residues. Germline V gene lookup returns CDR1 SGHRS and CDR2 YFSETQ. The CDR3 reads CASTLRRTGNTGELFF. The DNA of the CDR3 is TGCGCCAGCACCCTAAGACGGACAGGGAACACCGGGGAGCTGTTTTTT.

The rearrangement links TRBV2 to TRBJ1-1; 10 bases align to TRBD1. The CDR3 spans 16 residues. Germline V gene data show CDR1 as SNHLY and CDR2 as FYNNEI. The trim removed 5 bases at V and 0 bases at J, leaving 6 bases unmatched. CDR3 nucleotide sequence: TGTGCCAGCAGTTTCGGGACAGGGGTCCTGAACACTGAAGCTTTCTTT. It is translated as CASSFGTGVLNTEAFF.

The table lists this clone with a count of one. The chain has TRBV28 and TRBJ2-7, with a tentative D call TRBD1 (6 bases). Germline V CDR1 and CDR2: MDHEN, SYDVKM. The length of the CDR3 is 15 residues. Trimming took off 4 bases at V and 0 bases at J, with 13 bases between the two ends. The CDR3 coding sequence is TGTGCCAGCAGTTGGAGTCAGGGGTCCTCCTACGAGCAGTACTTC. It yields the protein CASSWSQGSSYEQYF.

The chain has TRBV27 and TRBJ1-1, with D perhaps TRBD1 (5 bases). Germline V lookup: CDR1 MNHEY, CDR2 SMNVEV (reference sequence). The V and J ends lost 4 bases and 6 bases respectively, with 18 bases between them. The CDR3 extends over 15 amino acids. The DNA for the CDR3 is TGTGCCAGCAGTTCGCGGACAACGGTGTTTCCTGAAGCTTTCTTT. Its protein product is CASSSRTTVFPEAFF.

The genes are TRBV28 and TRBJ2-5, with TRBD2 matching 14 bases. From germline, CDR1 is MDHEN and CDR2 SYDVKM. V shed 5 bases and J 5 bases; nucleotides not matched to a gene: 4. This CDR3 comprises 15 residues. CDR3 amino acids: CASSPGLAGEETQYF. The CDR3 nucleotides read TGTGCCAGCAGTCCGGGACTAGCGGGGGAGGAGACCCAGTACTTC.

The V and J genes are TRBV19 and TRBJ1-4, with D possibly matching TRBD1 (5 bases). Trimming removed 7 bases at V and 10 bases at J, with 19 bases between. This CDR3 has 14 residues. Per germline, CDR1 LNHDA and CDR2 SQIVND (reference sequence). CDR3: CASNRGGSGGKLFF. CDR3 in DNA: TGTGCCAGTAACCGGGGGGGTTCGGGCGGAAAACTGTTTTTT. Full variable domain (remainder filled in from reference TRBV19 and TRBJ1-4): DGGITQSPKYLFRKEGQNVTLSCEQNLNHDAMYWYRQDPGQGLRLIYYSQIVNDFQKGDIAEGYSVSREKKESFPLTVTSAQKNPTAFYLCASNRGGSGGKLFFGSGTQLSVL.

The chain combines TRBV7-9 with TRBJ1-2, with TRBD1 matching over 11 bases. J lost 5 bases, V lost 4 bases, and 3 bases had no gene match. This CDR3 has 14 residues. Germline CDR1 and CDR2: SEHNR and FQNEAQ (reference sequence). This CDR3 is CASSSRDRGYGYTF. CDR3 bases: TGTGCCAGCAGCTCCCGGGACAGGGGGTATGGCTACACCTTC.

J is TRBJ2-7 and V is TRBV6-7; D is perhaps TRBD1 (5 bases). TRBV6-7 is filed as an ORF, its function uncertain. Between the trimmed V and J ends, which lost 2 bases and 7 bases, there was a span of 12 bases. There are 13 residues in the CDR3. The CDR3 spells CASSYATALEQYF. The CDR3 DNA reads TGTGCCAGCAGTTACGCGACAGCGCTTGAGCAGTACTTC.

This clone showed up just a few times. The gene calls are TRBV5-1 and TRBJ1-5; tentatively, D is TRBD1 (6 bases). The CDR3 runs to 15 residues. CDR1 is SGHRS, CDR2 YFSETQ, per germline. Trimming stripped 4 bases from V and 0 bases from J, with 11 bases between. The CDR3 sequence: CASSLQGSSNQPQHF. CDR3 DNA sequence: TGCGCCAGCAGCCTCCAGGGGAGTAGCAATCAGCCCCAGCATTTT.

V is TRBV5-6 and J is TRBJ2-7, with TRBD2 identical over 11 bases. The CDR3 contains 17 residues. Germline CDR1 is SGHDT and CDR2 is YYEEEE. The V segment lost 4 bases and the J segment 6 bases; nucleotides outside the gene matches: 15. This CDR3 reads CASSTLLAGDIPSEQYF. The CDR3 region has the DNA TGTGCCAGCAGCACCCTACTAGCGGGAGACATCCCCAGCGAGCAGTACTTC.

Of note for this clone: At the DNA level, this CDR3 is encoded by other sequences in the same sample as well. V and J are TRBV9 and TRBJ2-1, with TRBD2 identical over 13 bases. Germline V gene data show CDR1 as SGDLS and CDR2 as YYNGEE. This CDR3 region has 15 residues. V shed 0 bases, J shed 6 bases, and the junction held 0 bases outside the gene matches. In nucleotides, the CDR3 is TGTGCCAGCAGCGTAGGACTAGCGGGAGGCAATGAGCAGTTCTTC. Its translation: CASSVGLAGGNEQFF.

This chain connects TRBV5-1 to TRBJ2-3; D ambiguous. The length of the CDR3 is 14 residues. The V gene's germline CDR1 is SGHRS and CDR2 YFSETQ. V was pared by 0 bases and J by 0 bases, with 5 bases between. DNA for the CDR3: TGCGCCAGCAGCTTGGCCGTGAGCACAGATACGCAGTATTTT. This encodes CASSLAVSTDTQYF.